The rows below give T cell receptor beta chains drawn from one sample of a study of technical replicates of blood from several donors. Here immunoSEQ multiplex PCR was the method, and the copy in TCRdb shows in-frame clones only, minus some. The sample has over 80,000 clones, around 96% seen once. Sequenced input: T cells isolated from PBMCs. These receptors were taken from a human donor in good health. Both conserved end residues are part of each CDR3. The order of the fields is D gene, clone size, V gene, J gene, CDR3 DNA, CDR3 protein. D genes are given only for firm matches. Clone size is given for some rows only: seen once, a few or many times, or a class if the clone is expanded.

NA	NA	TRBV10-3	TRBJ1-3	TGTGCCATGGGGACTGACTACTCTGGAAACACCATATATTTT	CAMGTDYSGNTIYF
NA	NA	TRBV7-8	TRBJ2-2	TGTGCCAGCAGCTCACTGGGGGGGAACACCGGGGAGCTGTTTTTT	CASSSLGGNTGELFF
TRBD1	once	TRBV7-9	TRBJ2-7	TGTGCCAGCAGCAATGACAGGGTAGTGCACGAGCAGTACTTC	CASSNDRVVHEQYF
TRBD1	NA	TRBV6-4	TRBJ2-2	TGTGCCAGCAGTGACTCGCTGACAGGGGGACAGACGAACACCGGGGAGCTGTTTTTT	CASSDSLTGGQTNTGELFF
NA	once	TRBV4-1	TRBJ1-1	TGCGCCAGCAGCCCACGTGAGGATGCATCGGCTTTCTTT	CASSPREDASAFF
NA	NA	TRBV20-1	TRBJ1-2	TGCAGTGCTAGACGGAGCTATGGCTACACCTTC	CSARRSYGYTF
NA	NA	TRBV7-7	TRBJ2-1	TGTGCTAGCAGCCAAGATCTAAACTCCTACAATGAGCAGTTCTTC	CASSQDLNSYNEQFF
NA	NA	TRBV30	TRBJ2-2	TGTGCCTGGTTTCTGAGGACACCGAACACCGGGGAGCTGTTTTTT	CAWFLRTPNTGELFF
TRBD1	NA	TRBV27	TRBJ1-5	TGTGCCAGCCGGGACAGGGGAAGCAATCAGCCCCAGCATTTT	CASRDRGSNQPQHF
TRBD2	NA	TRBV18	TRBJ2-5	TGTGCCAGCTCACCACTAGCGGGAGAGTTCCAAGAGACCCAGTACTTC	CASSPLAGEFQETQYF
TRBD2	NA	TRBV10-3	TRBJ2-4	TGTGCCATCAGTGAGGGACTAGCGGGAGATTGGGCCAAAAACATTCAGTACTTC	CAISEGLAGDWAKNIQYF
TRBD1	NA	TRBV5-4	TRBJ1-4	TGTGCCAGCAGCCGGGGACAGGGATCTGAAAAACTGTTTTTT	CASSRGQGSEKLFF
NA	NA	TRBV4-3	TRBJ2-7	TGCGCCAGCAGCCCAGAGGCAGGGTCCTACGAGCAGTACTTC	CASSPEAGSYEQYF
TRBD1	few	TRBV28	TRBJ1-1	TGTGCCAGCAGTTCACCGGGACAGCTGAACACTGAAGCTTTCTTT	CASSSPGQLNTEAFF
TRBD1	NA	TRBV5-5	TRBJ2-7	TGTGCCAGCAGCTTGGAGCCAGGGGGAAACTACGAGCAGTACTTC	CASSLEPGGNYEQYF
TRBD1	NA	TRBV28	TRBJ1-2	TGTGCCAGCAGTTTGGGACAGGGGACTTACTATGGCTACACCTTC	CASSLGQGTYYGYTF
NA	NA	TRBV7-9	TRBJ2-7	TGTGCCAGCAGCCTCCCATTAGACTACGAGCAGTACTTC	CASSLPLDYEQYF
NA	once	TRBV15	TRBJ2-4	TGTGCCACCAGCAGGTTAACCAAAAACATTCAGTACTTC	CATSRLTKNIQYF
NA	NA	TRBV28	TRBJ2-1	TGTGCCAGCAGTTTCCCTAGCAATGAGCAGTTCTTC	CASSFPSNEQFF
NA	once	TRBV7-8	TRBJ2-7	TGTGCCAGCAGGAACAGGGCCAGCTACGAGCAGTACTTC	CASRNRASYEQYF
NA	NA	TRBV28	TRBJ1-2	TGTGCCAGCAGTTCTCCGTGGGAGGGGAGGGATGGCTACACCTTC	CASSSPWEGRDGYTF
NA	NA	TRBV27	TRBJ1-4	TGTGCCAGCGCGCGGTTGGATAATGAAAAACTGTTTTTT	CASARLDNEKLFF
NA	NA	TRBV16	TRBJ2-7	TGTGCCAGCAGCCAACCCCAGGGTACGGCGCAGTACTTC	CASSQPQGTAQYF
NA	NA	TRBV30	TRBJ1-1	TGTGCCTGGGCCGTGGGTAGAGGCACTGAAGCTTTCTTT	CAWAVGRGTEAFF
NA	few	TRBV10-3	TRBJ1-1	TGTGCCATCATGGAAGACAGGAACACTGAAGCTTTCTTT	CAIMEDRNTEAFF
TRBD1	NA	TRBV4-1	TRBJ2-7	TGCGCCAGCAGCCAAGCCCCGGGGACAGGGGTTTTCGAGCAGTACTTC	CASSQAPGTGVFEQYF